The 20 T cell receptor beta chains below come from one sample, sequenced in a study of read filtering for tumor transcriptome and immune sequencing. From about 0.4 ug of RNA, a library with molecular barcoded alpha/delta and beta/gamma adaptors was made. TCRdb called the reads again in MiXCR, with one record for every CDR3 protein. The table has around 130,000 distinct CDR3 sequences, over 10% seen once. Specimen: a population of CD138-negative cells sorted from bone marrow. The receptors stem from a donor aged 40 or older with multiple myeloma.

Note on this clonotype: This may be a read error, as it is one base from a much larger clone. This rearrangement joins TRBV6-5 to TRBJ1-5; D may be TRBD1 (6 bases). This CDR3 has 14 amino acids. The germline V gene encodes CDR1 MNHEY and CDR2 SVGAGI. DNA of the CDR3: TGTGCCAGAAGTTACAGGGATTCCAATCAGCCCCAGCATTTT. Its protein product is CARSYRDSNQPQHF.

The sample holds a few counts of this clonotype. The rearrangement uses TRBV7-2 and TRBJ2-1; 9 bases map to TRBD2. The CDR3 covers 14 residues. The V segment lost 2 bases and the J segment 5 bases; nucleotides outside the gene matches: 1. Germline CDR1 reads SGHTA; CDR2 reads FQGNSA. This chain's CDR3 is CASSLPSGNNEQFF. The DNA of the CDR3 is TGTGCCAGCAGCTTACCTAGCGGGAACAATGAGCAGTTCTTC.

This clonotype was picked up many times. V usage is TRBV20-1 and J usage is TRBJ2-1; either TRBD1 or TRBD2 may supply D (5 bases each). This CDR3 has 15 residues. Trimming cost V 1 base and J 4 bases, with 14 bases left between them. Germline CDR1 is DFQATT and CDR2 is SNEGSKA (reference sequence). CDR3 coding DNA: TGCAGTGCTAGAGGAGCTAGAGGGGCTTACAATGAGCAGTTCTTC. It specifies CSARGARGAYNEQFF.

The chain links TRBV29-1 to TRBJ2-2, with D uncertain. CDR1 and CDR2 from the germline V gene are SQVTM and ANQGSEA. CDR3 length equals 14 residues. V shed 4 bases and J shed 5 bases, with 14 bases lying between them. Here the CDR3 reads CSVVSGGLTGELFF. CDR3 in DNA: TGCAGCGTTGTGTCAGGCGGTCTAACCGGGGAGCTGTTTTTT.

This clonotype was seen repeatedly, ten times or more. The chain combines TRBV2 with TRBJ2-1; TRBD2 matches at 13 bases. V dropped 6 bases and J dropped 8; count of bases not matched to a gene: 7. Germline V lookup: CDR1 SNHLY, CDR2 FYNNEI. The CDR3 has 15 residues. This CDR3 reads CASSETSGRAYEQFF. The CDR3 DNA is TGTGCCAGCAGCGAAACTAGCGGGAGGGCCTATGAGCAGTTCTTC.

This clonotype was recorded many times. The gene calls are TRBV7-3 and TRBJ2-2; D is ambiguous. This CDR3 has 16 residues. Trimming stripped 1 base from V and 6 bases from J, with 15 bases between. Germline V gene data show CDR1 as SGHTA and CDR2 as FQGTGA. The CDR3 here is CASSLSKGRNPGELFF. The CDR3, as DNA: TGTGCCAGCAGCTTAAGTAAGGGTCGTAACCCCGGGGAGCTGTTTTTT.

The table lists this clonotype with many counts. The rearrangement uses TRBV7-2 and TRBJ1-4; no reliable D call. Per germline, CDR1 SGHTA and CDR2 FQGNSA. Trimming shortened V by 1 base and J by 7 bases, and 10 bases separated the two germline ends. The CDR3 is 14 residues long. The CDR3 region is CASSLGGNSEKLFF. The CDR3, as DNA: TGTGCCAGCAGCTTAGGGGGAAACTCTGAAAAACTGTTTTTT.

CDR3 residues: CASSFGGGEGELFF. CDR3 sequence (DNA): TGTGCCAGCAGCTTTGGCGGAGGGGAGGGGGAGCTGTTTTTT. The chain joins TRBV11-2 to TRBJ2-2; tentative D call: TRBD2 (6 bases). CDR1 is SGHAT and CDR2 is FQNNGV in the germline V gene. The V and J ends lost 3 bases and 8 bases respectively, with 13 bases between them. This CDR3 is built from 14 residues.

This clonotype occurred many times. This rearrangement joins TRBV5-1 to TRBJ2-7, with 9 positions matching TRBD2. The germline gives CDR1 SGHRS, CDR2 YFSETQ. This CDR3 comprises 15 residues. V lost 5 bases, J lost 0 bases, and 6 bases stayed unmatched. For the CDR3, the DNA is TGCGCCAGCAGTTTGACTAGCGGCTTCTCCTACGAGCAGTACTTC. Encoded protein: CASSLTSGFSYEQYF.

This clonotype was counted at least ten times. The chain employs TRBV20-1 and TRBJ2-5; 10 nucleotides align to TRBD2. This CDR3 has 15 amino acids. Germline CDR1 reads DFQATT; CDR2 reads SNEGSKA (reference sequence). V shed 3 bases and J 3 bases; nucleotides not matched to a gene: 7. The CDR3 sequence is CSASGLAGEEETQYF. The CDR3 DNA follows: TGCAGTGCTAGTGGCCTAGCGGGAGAAGAAGAGACCCAGTACTTC.

Points on this clonotype: Because it lacks the conserved phenylalanine or tryptophan at the end, this CDR3 is likely a read error. The DNA is omitted, as the CDR3 cannot be located on it reliably, and the CDR3 follows TCRdb's listing. V is TRBV12-3 or TRBV12-4 and J is TRBJ2-7; the DNA was not used to check the table's D call, TRBD1. Inclusive of both ends, the CDR3 amounts to 13 amino acids. CDR3 loop: CASSSLRSQTKYY.

This clonotype has ten or more counts. The chain links TRBV20-1 to TRBJ2-1; D unclear. The germline gives CDR1 DFQATT, CDR2 SNEGSKA (reference sequence). The CDR3 spans 15 residues. V lost 2 bases, J lost 4 bases, and 15 bases lay in between. CDR3 sequence (DNA): TGCAGTGCTAGAAAGGGTAGGCTGACATACAATGAGCAGTTCTTC. It encodes CSARKGRLTYNEQFF.

As regards this clonotype: This may stem from a read error, because a much larger clone lies one nucleotide away. The chain combines TRBV11-2 with TRBJ2-3; 10 bases match TRBD2. CDR1 and CDR2 from the germline V gene are SGHAT and FQNNGV. The CDR3 spans 16 residues. This CDR3 is CASGLEASGSADTQYF. In DNA, the CDR3 is TGTGCCAGCGGCTTAGAGGCTAGCGGGAGCGCAGATACGCAGTATTTT.

This clonotype was picked up many times. The V call is TRBV7-8, the J call TRBJ2-1; the D is unclear. Germline-derived CDR1 and CDR2 are SGHVS and FQNEAQ. The V and J ends lost 4 bases and 9 bases respectively, with 10 bases between them. CDR3 length: 12 residues. CDR3 in DNA: TGTGCCAGCAGCTCCTTCAAGGGTGAGCAGTTCTTC. Its protein product is CASSSFKGEQFF. Complete variable domain (other parts from reference TRBV7-8 and TRBJ2-1): GAGVSQSPRYKVAKRGQDVALRCDPISGHVSLFWYQQALGQGPEFLTYFQNEAQLDKSGLPSDRFFAERPEGSVSTLKIQRTQQEDSAVYLCASSSFKGEQFFGPGTRLTVL.

In this sample, this clonotype turned up a few times. Possible read error: a much larger clone is one base away. The chain couples TRBV29-1 to TRBJ1-1, with TRBD1 as a possible D gene (6 bases). CDR1 and CDR2 from the germline V gene are SQVTM and ANQGSEA. The CDR3 extends over 13 amino acids. The CDR3 spells CSGRGALNTGAFF. CDR3 nucleotides: TGCAGCGGGCGGGGGGCGTTGAACACTGGAGCTTTCTTT.

This clonotype was picked up many times. The chain uses TRBV5-4 and TRBJ2-2; 7 nucleotides line up with TRBD1. The CDR3 sequence is 14 residues long. V trimming: 5 bases; J trimming: 3 bases; junction bases outside the gene matches: 4. The V gene's germline CDR1 is SGHNT and CDR2 YYREEE (reference sequence). The CDR3 sequence: CASSTGADTGELFF. The CDR3 bases are TGTGCCAGCAGTACAGGGGCGGACACCGGGGAGCTGTTTTTT.

In its sample, this clonotype was seen many times. The chain joins TRBV5-1 to TRBJ2-3, with D possibly matching TRBD1 (6 bases). CDR1 and CDR2 (germline): SGHRS, YFSETQ. With 3 bases removed from V and 2 bases from J, the gap between germline ends came to 16 bases. CDR3 length equals 16 residues. The CDR3 DNA is TGCGCCAGCAGCTGGGCCGGGACAAGGCTCACAGATACGCAGTATTTT. Translation: CASSWAGTRLTDTQYF.

This clonotype was seen at least ten times. This sequence joins TRBV10-2 and TRBJ1-2; a possible D gene is TRBD1 (6 bases). The germline V gene encodes CDR1 WSHSY and CDR2 SAAADI. The ends were cut back, 4 bases at V and 0 bases at J, with 15 bases in the middle. The CDR3 contains 16 residues. The CDR3 loop is CASSGPWGATNYGYTF. Written as DNA, the CDR3 is TGCGCCAGCAGTGGCCCCTGGGGGGCGACTAACTATGGCTACACCTTC.

A word on this clonotype: A far larger clone is just one base off, so this is likely a read error. The CDR3 loop is CASSPSGAGANVLTF. For the CDR3, the DNA is TGTGCCAGCAGCCCATCGGGGGCTGGGGCCAACGTCCTGACTTTC. This chain connects TRBV5-8 to TRBJ2-6; possibly TRBD2 for D (6 bases). Trimming left V 4 bases short and J 2 bases short, with 10 bases between. CDR3 length equals 15 residues. Germline loops: CDR1 SGHTS, CDR2 YDEGEE.

This clonotype was seen ten or more times. This rearrangement joins TRBV29-1 to TRBJ1-1; D ambiguous. Germline loops: CDR1 SQVTM, CDR2 ANQGSEA. The length of the CDR3 is 12 residues. Trimming removed 8 bases at V and 6 bases at J, with 16 bases between. CDR3 nucleotide sequence: TGCAGCCTTTCCACTCTCGCCCCTGAAGCTTTCTTT. Its protein product is CSLSTLAPEAFF. The full variable domain, in which reference TRBV29-1 and TRBJ1-1 provide the parts outside the CDR3, is SAVISQKPSRDICQRGTSLTIQCQVDSQVTMMFWYRQQPGQSLTLIATANQGSEATYESGFVIDKFPISRPNLTFSTLTVSNMSPEDSSIYLCSLSTLAPEAFFGQGTRLTVV.